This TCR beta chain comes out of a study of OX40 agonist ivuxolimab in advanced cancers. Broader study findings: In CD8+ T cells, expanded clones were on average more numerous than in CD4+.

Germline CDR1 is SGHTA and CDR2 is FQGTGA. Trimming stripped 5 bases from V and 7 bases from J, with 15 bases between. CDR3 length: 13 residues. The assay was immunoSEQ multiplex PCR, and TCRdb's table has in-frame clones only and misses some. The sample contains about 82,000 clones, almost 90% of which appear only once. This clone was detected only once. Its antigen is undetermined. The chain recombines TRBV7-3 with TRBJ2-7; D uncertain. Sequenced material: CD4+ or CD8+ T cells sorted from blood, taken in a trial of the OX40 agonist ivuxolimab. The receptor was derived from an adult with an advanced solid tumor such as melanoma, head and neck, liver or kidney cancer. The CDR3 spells CASSIQFDREQYF. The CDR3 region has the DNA TGTGCCAGCAGCATACAATTTGATCGGGAGCAGTACTTC.